These 7 T cell receptor beta chains originate from one sample sequenced in a study of T cell repertoires in ileal Crohn's disease. Method: immunoSEQ multiplex PCR; TCRdb's copy keeps in-frame clones and lacks some. The data hold around 5,000 clones, with more than 75% observed a single time. The sorted cells were lamina propria lymphocytes from surgical specimens, first isolated by density gradient. The sequenced material came from CD4+ T cells from ileum. The receptors were sampled from an adult with Crohn's disease. Some clones in this sample may be carry-over from other donors' samples.

The chain carries TRBV11-2 and TRBJ2-2, with D unclear. V dropped 5 bases and J dropped 8 bases, with 9 bases sitting between them. Germline CDR1 reads SGHAT; CDR2 reads FQNNGV. The CDR3 is 12 amino acids. CDR3 DNA sequence: TGTGCCAGCAGCCCCCCTGTAGGGGAGCTGTTTTTT. Amino acids: CASSPPVGELFF.

The chain links TRBV5-4 to TRBJ2-1, with 7 bases fitting TRBD2. The V gene end was trimmed by 0 bases and the J gene end by 1 base; junction bases not matched to a gene: 4. Germline CDR1 reads SGHNT; CDR2 reads YYREEE (reference sequence). CDR3 length: 16 residues. The DNA for the CDR3 is TGTGCCAGCAGCTTGGGACTAGCACCATCCTACAATGAGCAGTTCTTC. It yields the protein CASSLGLAPSYNEQFF.

The chain recombines TRBV7-9 with TRBJ1-4; the match to TRBD1 covers 8 bases. The CDR3 totals 16 residues. V was clipped by 2 bases and J by 3 bases; unmatched bases: 5. The germline gives CDR1 SEHNR, CDR2 FQNEAQ (reference sequence). The CDR3, as DNA: TGTGCCAGCAGCTTAAATACGGGACAGGCTAATGAAAAACTGTTTTTT. Its protein product is CASSLNTGQANEKLFF.

This sequence joins TRBV19 and TRBJ2-1; 12 positions match TRBD2. This CDR3 is 15 amino acids long. V was clipped by 6 bases and J by 7 bases; unmatched bases: 7. CDR1 is LNHDA and CDR2 is SQIVND in the germline V gene (reference sequence). The CDR3 DNA reads as TGTGCCAGTAGATCTGGACTAGCGGGAAGGAATGAGCAGTTCTTC. Its protein is CASRSGLAGRNEQFF.

The rearrangement uses TRBV7-2 and TRBJ1-5, with D perhaps matching TRBD1 (6 bases). The germline CDR1 and CDR2 sequences are SGHTA and FQGNSA. This CDR3 spans 17 amino acids. Trimming removed 5 bases at V and 0 bases at J, with 17 bases between. The CDR3 spells CASSPGQNLYSNQPQHF. The CDR3, as DNA: TGTGCCAGCAGCCCAGGACAGAACCTCTATAGCAATCAGCCCCAGCATTTT.

This chain links TRBV5-4 with TRBJ2-3; D gene ambiguous. Trimming pared 3 bases from V and 3 bases from J, leaving 11 bases between. The CDR3 consists of 14 residues. The germline CDR1 and CDR2 sequences are SGHNT and YYREEE (reference sequence). The CDR3 DNA reads TGTGCCAGCAGCTCGAAGTCCAGGACAGATACGCAGTATTTT. It encodes CASSSKSRTDTQYF.

The rearrangement joins TRBV6-1 to TRBJ2-3; D remains unclear. Trimming left V 7 bases short and J 2 bases short, with 13 bases between. The V gene's germline CDR1 is MNHNS and CDR2 SASEGT. The CDR3 runs to 14 residues. CDR3 protein: CASKYAADTDTQYF. The DNA of the CDR3 is TGTGCCAGCAAGTACGCGGCGGACACAGATACGCAGTATTTT.